This passage covers 19 T cell receptor beta chains from one sample sequenced in a study of CD8 T cells in ankylosing spondylitis. TCRdb recomputed calls from the 5' RACE reads with MiXCR, one row per CDR3 protein. The table shows under 150,000 distinct CDR3 sequences, with about a tenth occurring only once. The sequenced material came from blood, either unsorted or a sorted T cell fraction (not recorded which). The receptors shown here come from a male donor with ankylosing spondylitis or in good health (not recorded which).

This clonotype was seen many times. This chain joins TRBV5-1 and TRBJ2-1; a weak D match, TRBD2 (6 bases). V was cut by 2 bases and J by 5 bases, with 8 bases left in between. The CDR3 extends over 13 amino acids. Germline CDR1 and CDR2: SGHRS and YFSETQ. The CDR3 spells CASSFRGNNEQFF. The CDR3 DNA is TGCGCCAGCAGCTTTCGGGGGAACAATGAGCAGTTCTTC.

At least ten counts were recorded for this clonotype. V and J are TRBV14 and TRBJ2-7; D is ambiguous. Trimming cost V 2 bases and J 3 bases, with 8 bases left between them. Germline CDR1 SGHDN, CDR2 FVKESK. The CDR3 consists of 13 residues. The CDR3 protein is CASSQSSGYEQYF. The CDR3 DNA sequence: TGTGCCAGCAGCCAAAGTTCGGGCTACGAGCAGTACTTC.

This clonotype has a count of ten or more. The CDR3 DNA follows: TGTGCCAGCAGATCGGACAGGGATCAGGAGACCCAGTACTTC. It codes for CASRSDRDQETQYF. The chain links TRBV12-3 or TRBV12-4 to TRBJ2-5, with 8 bases identical to TRBD1. Germline trimming cut 6 bases from V and 5 bases from J; bases unmatched to any gene: 8. The CDR3 is 14 residues long.

Remarks on this clonotype: Just one base apart from a much larger clone, this may be a read error. No conserved phenylalanine or tryptophan is present at the end of the CDR3, so a read error is the likely explanation. The V and J genes are TRBV7-8 and TRBJ1-1, with 7 bases identical to TRBD1. This CDR3 region has 16 residues. The germline V gene has CDR1 SGHVS and CDR2 FQNEAQ. With V trimmed by 5 bases and J by 4 bases, 13 bases remained unmatched. The CDR3 nucleotides are TGTGCCAGCAGCCCCGGGGGAGGGGGCAAGGTCACTGAAGCTTTCCTT. Encoded protein: CASSPGGGGKVTEAFL.

In this sample, this clonotype turned up many times. Its ends do not fully match the called genes, so a read error is possible. The chain couples TRBV27 to TRBJ2-6; D gene unclear. Germline V gene data show CDR1 as MNHEY and CDR2 as SMNVEV (reference sequence). CDR3 length: 12 residues. Here the CDR3 DNA reads TGCGCCAGCAGCTCTGGGGCCAACGTCCTGACTTTC. Protein: CASSSGANVLTF.

This chain joins TRBV18 and TRBJ2-2, with D possibly called TRBD1 or TRBD2 (5 bases each). Trimming took 0 bases from V and 2 from J, leaving 25 bases between them. The CDR3 runs to 21 residues. The V gene's germline CDR1 is KGHSH and CDR2 LQKENI. CDR3 region: CASSPPSFGTKGQTNTGELFF. DNA for the CDR3: TGTGCCAGCTCACCACCCTCTTTTGGGACCAAAGGGCAGACAAACACCGGGGAGCTGTTTTTT.

This clonotype was seen many times. This chain joins TRBV2 and TRBJ2-3, with 11 bases aligning to TRBD1. The junction had 12 bases not matched to a gene; V was cut back by 4 bases and J by 3 bases. Germline lookup yields CDR1 SNHLY and CDR2 FYNNEI. The CDR3 covers 18 residues. CDR3 amino acids: CASSGGIGQGAVTDTQYF. CDR3 bases: TGTGCCAGCAGTGGGGGGATTGGACAGGGGGCTGTTACAGATACGCAGTATTTT.

This clonotype was seen only a few times. The chain recombines TRBV4-1 with TRBJ2-3; TRBD2 matches 12 bases. The CDR3 contains 17 residues. J gave up 6 bases and V 3 bases, and 10 bases lay outside the gene matches. CDR1 is MGHRA, CDR2 YSYEKL, per germline. The CDR3 region has the DNA TGCGCCAGCAGCCAGCAAAGACTAGCGGGAGAATCTGATACGCAGTATTTT. Protein product: CASSQQRLAGESDTQYF.

The chain uses TRBV12-3 or TRBV12-4 and TRBJ1-2, with 7 bases identical to TRBD1. Unmatched junction bases numbered 8, after V lost 6 bases and J lost 1 base. The CDR3 has 15 amino acids. The chain's CDR3 is CASSRETGSNYGYTF. The CDR3 DNA follows: TGTGCCAGCAGCCGAGAGACAGGGAGTAACTATGGCTACACCTTC.

This clonotype occurred a few times. The J gene is TRBJ1-1, the V gene TRBV28; a weak D match, TRBD1 (6 bases). V lost 7 bases and J lost 1, with 13 bases in between. Germline CDR1 MDHEN, CDR2 SYDVKM. The CDR3 contains 14 residues. This CDR3 is CASINGGANTEAFF. The CDR3 coding sequence is TGTGCCAGCATAAACGGGGGCGCGAACACTGAAGCTTTCTTT. Full variable domain (missing parts from reference TRBV28 and TRBJ1-1): DVKVTQSSRYLVKRTGEKVFLECVQDMDHENMFWYRQDPGLGLRLIYFSYDVKMKEKGDIPEGYSVSREKKERFSLILESASTNQTSMYLCASINGGANTEAFFGQGTRLTVV.

This clonotype has ten or more counts. The rearrangement joins TRBV3-1 to TRBJ2-7; a weak D match, TRBD2 (5 bases). Germline V gene lookup returns CDR1 LGHDT and CDR2 YNNKEL (reference sequence). The CDR3 runs 13 residues. V gave up 3 bases and J gave up 2 bases, with 8 bases separating them. The CDR3 sequence: CASSHGVPYEQYF. The DNA for the CDR3 is TGTGCCAGCAGCCACGGGGTCCCCTACGAGCAGTACTTC.

Ten or more counts support this clonotype. As DNA, the CDR3 is TGTGCCAGCAGCTTAACTAGCGTGAAGAACACCGGGGAGCTGTTTTTT. Residues: CASSLTSVKNTGELFF. The chain is built from TRBV7-3 and TRBJ2-2, with D maybe TRBD2 (5 bases). Deletions cut 0 bases from V and 1 base from J, with 9 bases between. CDR3 size: 16 residues. Germline V gene data show CDR1 as SGHTA and CDR2 as FQGTGA.

The chain uses TRBV7-8 and TRBJ2-3; possibly TRBD2 for D (6 bases). The V and J ends lost 1 base and 1 base respectively, with 15 bases between them. CDR3 length equals 17 residues. CDR1 and CDR2 (germline): SGHVS, FQNEAQ. The CDR3 region is CASSLELGDSRTDTQYF. The CDR3 DNA reads as TGTGCCAGCAGCTTAGAGCTCGGGGACTCACGCACAGATACGCAGTATTTT.

The table lists this clonotype with a few counts. This chain uses TRBV5-1 with TRBJ2-1, with D possibly TRBD2 on 7 matching bases. This CDR3 has 14 amino acids. The V end lost 5 bases, the J end lost 7 bases, and 16 bases lay between the germline ends. In germline, CDR1 is SGHRS, CDR2 YFSETQ. CDR3 nucleotide sequence: TGCGCCAGCAGGGGGGCGGGAGCCTTAAATGAGCAGTTCTTC. As protein: CASRGAGALNEQFF.

The V call is TRBV11-2, the J call TRBJ2-1, with D possibly called TRBD1 or TRBD2 (5 bases each). With 5 bases removed from V and 6 bases from J, the gap between germline ends came to 17 bases. Germline lookup yields CDR1 SGHAT and CDR2 FQNNGV. The CDR3 runs 15 residues. The CDR3 DNA follows: TGTGCCAGCAGCCTTGGGTGGGGGACCTTCAATGAGCAGTTCTTC. It translates to CASSLGWGTFNEQFF.

Details on this clonotype: This sequence may be a read error, since a much larger clone differs from it by one base. The chain has TRBV15 and TRBJ2-1, with TRBD1 as a possible D gene (6 bases). From germline, CDR1 is LNHNV and CDR2 YYDKDF (reference sequence). The CDR3 sequence is 16 residues long. In DNA, the CDR3 is TGTGCCACCAGCAGAGTAGGGACACCTACCTACAATGACCAGTTCTTC. Translating it yields CATSRVGTPTYNDQFF.

Many counts were recorded for this clonotype. The V gene is TRBV12-3 or TRBV12-4, the J gene TRBJ2-7; D remains unclear. CDR3 length: 13 residues. Trimming pared 7 bases from V and 8 bases from J, leaving 18 bases between. The DNA of the CDR3 is TGTGCCAGCACCGTAAAACCAGATGTCAAGCAGTACTTC. As protein: CASTVKPDVKQYF.

This clonotype was recorded at least ten times. V gene TRBV5-6 combines with J gene TRBJ1-2, with TRBD1 matching 9 bases. The V gene's germline CDR1 is SGHDT and CDR2 YYEEEE. The J segment lost 4 bases and the V segment lost 5 bases, leaving 9 bases of the junction unmatched. This CDR3 comprises 15 residues. The CDR3 loop is CASSFGTGSTYGYTF. The CDR3, as DNA: TGTGCCAGCAGTTTCGGGACAGGGAGTACCTATGGCTACACCTTC. Filled out from reference TRBV5-6 and TRBJ1-2, the complete variable domain reads DAGVTQSPTHLIKTRGQQVTLRCSPKSGHDTVSWYQQALGQGPQFIFQYYEEEERQRGNFPDRFSGHQFPNYSSELNVNALLLGDSALYLCASSFGTGSTYGYTFGSGTRLTVV.

This clonotype was picked up many times. The chain has TRBV7-6 and TRBJ2-3; tentatively, D is TRBD1 (6 bases). Germline CDR1 reads SGHVS; CDR2 reads FNYEAQ. CDR3 length: 15 amino acids. Trimming took off 2 bases at V and 0 bases at J, with 9 bases between the two ends. The CDR3 region has the DNA TGTGCCAGCAGCTTAAGGGGGATAAGCACAGATACGCAGTATTTT. As protein: CASSLRGISTDTQYF.